These 14 T cell receptor beta chains were all obtained from the same sample, sequenced in a study of spatial heterogeneity in lung cancer. From the 5' RACE reads, TCRdb called clonotypes with MiXCR, one entry per CDR3 protein. The table includes 100,000 or so distinct CDR3 sequences, approximately 4% detected once. Their antigens remain unidentified. General observations from the study: Tracking of tumor mutation counts was seen in expanded intratumoral alpha and beta TCR counts.

The time point is: sample taken at primary tumor resection. Here the sequenced sample was lung tumor tissue, taken at surgery. The receptors stem from a male donor with early-stage non-small cell lung cancer.

This clonotype was found many times. The chain links TRBV19 to TRBJ2-7, with 9 bases fitting TRBD1. The V gene's germline CDR1 is LNHDA and CDR2 SQIVND (reference sequence). The junction had 5 bases not matched to a gene; V was cut back by 6 bases and J by 2 bases. The CDR3 totals 14 residues. The CDR3 spells CASSPGTGTYEQYF. The CDR3 DNA reads as TGTGCCAGTAGCCCCGGGACAGGGACCTACGAGCAGTACTTC.

This clonotype was counted ten times or more. V is TRBV6-2 or TRBV6-3 and J is TRBJ2-5; TRBD2 aligns across 7 bases. V shed 5 bases and J 3 bases; nucleotides not matched to a gene: 9. From germline, CDR1 is MNHEY and CDR2 SVGEGT. CDR3 length: 15 residues. The CDR3 region has the DNA TGTGCCAGCAGTCAGACGGGACTAAAAAAAGAGACCCAGTACTTC. Translated: CASSQTGLKKETQYF.

This clonotype is labeled as medium-sized. V and J are TRBV6-5 and TRBJ2-2; 8 nucleotides match TRBD2. CDR1 MNHEY and CDR2 SVGAGI come from the germline V gene. Trimming removed 0 bases from V and 4 bases from J; junction bases left unmatched: 4. CDR3 length: 16 residues. The CDR3 region is CASSYSSGSVTGELFF. The CDR3 coding sequence is TGTGCCAGCAGTTACTCGAGCGGGAGTGTCACCGGGGAGCTGTTTTTT.

The sample holds many counts of this clonotype. The chain is built from TRBV28 and TRBJ1-5, with 8 bases that match TRBD1. Germline V gives CDR1 MDHEN, CDR2 SYDVKM. The CDR3 consists of 17 residues. V was clipped by 5 bases and J by 2 bases; unmatched bases: 11. Written as DNA, the CDR3 is TGTGCCAGCAGTCCACCAGGACAGGGTAGGGGCAATCAGCCCCAGCATTTT. Its protein product is CASSPPGQGRGNQPQHF.

This clonotype was picked up many times. The rearrangement uses TRBV4-1 and TRBJ1-5; no clear D. Trimming removed 4 bases from V and 3 bases from J, with 7 bases in between. CDR3 size: 13 residues. Germline V gene lookup returns CDR1 MGHRA and CDR2 YSYEKL. CDR3 sequence reads: CASSLIFNQPQHF. CDR3 in DNA: TGCGCCAGCAGCCTGATCTTCAATCAGCCCCAGCATTTT.

This clonotype has only a few counts. This sequence joins TRBV3-1 and TRBJ1-4; D may be TRBD1 (6 bases). This CDR3 comprises 16 residues. In germline, CDR1 is LGHDT, CDR2 YNNKEL (reference sequence). Between the trimmed V and J ends, which lost 1 base and 7 bases, there was a span of 16 bases. The CDR3 DNA reads TGTGCCAGCAGCCAAGGCTATTCGACAGGTCTTGAAAAACTGTTTTTT. Amino acids: CASSQGYSTGLEKLFF.

The V call is TRBV29-1, the J call TRBJ1-1; 8 bases align to TRBD1. Germline trimming cut 6 bases from V and 1 base from J; bases unmatched to any gene: 4. Per the germline V gene, CDR1 is SQVTM and CDR2 is ANQGSEA. The CDR3 totals 13 residues. The DNA of the CDR3 is TGCAGCGTACAGGGGGATTGGAACACTGAAGCTTTCTTT. Protein sequence: CSVQGDWNTEAFF.

This clonotype was detected many times. The chain carries TRBV4-1 and TRBJ2-5; no clear D. There are 14 residues in the CDR3. V lost 4 bases, J lost 5 bases, and 14 bases lay in between. CDR1 and CDR2 from the germline V gene are MGHRA and YSYEKL. The CDR3 loop is CASSLKSMAETQYF. In DNA form, the CDR3 reads TGCGCCAGCAGCCTCAAGTCTATGGCGGAGACCCAGTACTTC.

This clonotype appeared many times. The rearrangement links TRBV13 to TRBJ2-3; the match to TRBD1 covers 7 bases. Germline values: CDR1 PRHDT, CDR2 FYEKMQ (reference sequence). This CDR3 is 15 amino acids long. V dropped 5 bases and J dropped 2; count of bases not matched to a gene: 7. The CDR3 coding sequence is TGTGCCAGCAGCCCAACAGGGGTATACACAGATACGCAGTATTTT. This translates into CASSPTGVYTDTQYF.

This clonotype occurred many times. The chain joins TRBV7-2 to TRBJ2-1; D not certain. Trimming left V 4 bases short and J 5 bases short, with 6 bases between. In germline, CDR1 is SGHTA, CDR2 FQGNSA. The CDR3 runs 12 residues. The CDR3 DNA reads TGTGCCAGCAGCTCGACTGACAATGAGCAGTTCTTC. Its protein is CASSSTDNEQFF.

This clonotype was counted at least ten times. This chain links TRBV28 with TRBJ2-3, with D perhaps given as TRBD1 or TRBD2 (5 bases each). Germline CDR1 is MDHEN and CDR2 is SYDVKM. The CDR3 has 15 amino acids. Trimming stripped 3 bases from V and 7 bases from J, with 17 bases between. Written as DNA, the CDR3 is TGTGCCAGCAGTTTGTGGGGACCCCTAAACCATACGCAGTATTTT. This encodes CASSLWGPLNHTQYF.

This clonotype was counted many times. The chain joins TRBV2 to TRBJ2-1, with TRBD2 matching 9 bases. Trimming removed 2 bases from V and 15 bases from J; junction bases left unmatched: 11. The CDR3 has 14 amino acids. Germline V gene data show CDR1 as SNHLY and CDR2 as FYNNEI. The CDR3 bases are TGTGCCAGCAGTGAATTCCCTAGCGGGACCCCGCGGTTCTTC. This encodes CASSEFPSGTPRFF. The whole variable domain, remainder taken from reference TRBV2 and TRBJ2-1, is EPEVTQTPSHQVTQMGQEVILRCVPISNHLYFYWYRQILGQKVEFLVSFYNNEISEKSEIFDDQFSVERPDGSNFTLKIRSTKLEDSAMYFCASSEFPSGTPRFFGPGTRLTVL.

This clonotype was detected ten times or more. The chain has TRBV11-2 and TRBJ2-1, with 14 bases lining up with TRBD2. This CDR3 spans 15 amino acids. The germline V gene has CDR1 SGHAT and CDR2 FQNNGV. Trimming took 5 bases from V and 10 from J; bases not matched to a gene: 7. CDR3 DNA sequence: TGTGCCAGCAGCAAAGGACTAGCGGGAGGACGCGAGCAGTTCTTC. It is translated as CASSKGLAGGREQFF.

This clonotype has ten or more counts. The rearrangement uses TRBV12-3 or TRBV12-4 and TRBJ2-2; 7 bases agree with TRBD1. This CDR3 region has 12 residues. V was clipped by 7 bases and J by 5 bases; unmatched bases: 1. The CDR3 coding sequence is TGTGCCAGCACCAGGGGGACCGGGGAGCTGTTTTTT. It encodes CASTRGTGELFF.